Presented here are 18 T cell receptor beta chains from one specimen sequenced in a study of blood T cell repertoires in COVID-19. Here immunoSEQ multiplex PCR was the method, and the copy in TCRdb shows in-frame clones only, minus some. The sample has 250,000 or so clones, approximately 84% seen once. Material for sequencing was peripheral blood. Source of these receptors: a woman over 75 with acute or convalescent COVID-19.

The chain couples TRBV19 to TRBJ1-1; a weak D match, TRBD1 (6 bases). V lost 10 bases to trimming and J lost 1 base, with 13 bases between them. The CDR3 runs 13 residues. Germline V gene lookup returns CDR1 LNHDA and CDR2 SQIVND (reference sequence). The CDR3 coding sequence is TGTGCCACCTTCCGAGGGGGGAACACTGAAGCTTTCTTT. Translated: CATFRGGNTEAFF.

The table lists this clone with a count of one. The chain's CDR3 is CASSFDPSRTDTQYF. CDR3 sequence (DNA): TGTGCCAGCAGCTTCGACCCTAGTAGGACAGATACGCAGTATTTT. The gene calls are TRBV7-9 and TRBJ2-3; D remains ambiguous. Germline CDR1 and CDR2: SEHNR and FQNEAQ (reference sequence). CDR3 length: 15 amino acids. V was clipped by 3 bases and J by 3 bases, with 13 bases between them.

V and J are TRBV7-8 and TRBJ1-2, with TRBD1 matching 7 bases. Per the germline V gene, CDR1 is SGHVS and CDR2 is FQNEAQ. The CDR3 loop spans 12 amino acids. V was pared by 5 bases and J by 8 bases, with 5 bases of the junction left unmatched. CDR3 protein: CASSTGTAGYTF. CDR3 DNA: TGTGCCAGCAGCACCGGGACAGCGGGCTACACCTTC.

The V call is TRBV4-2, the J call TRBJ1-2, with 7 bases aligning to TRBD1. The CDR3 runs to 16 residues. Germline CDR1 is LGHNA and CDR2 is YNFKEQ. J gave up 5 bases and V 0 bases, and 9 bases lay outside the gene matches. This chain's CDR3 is CASSQDLGGGGYGYTF. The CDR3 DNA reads TGTGCCAGCAGCCAAGATCTAGGGGGCGGCGGATATGGCTACACCTTC.

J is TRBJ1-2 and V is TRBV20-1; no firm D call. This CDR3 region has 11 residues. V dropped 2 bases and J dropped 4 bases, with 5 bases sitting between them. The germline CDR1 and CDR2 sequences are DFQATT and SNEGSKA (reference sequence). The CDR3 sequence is CSARNLYGYTF. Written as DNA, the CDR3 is TGCAGTGCTAGAAATCTCTATGGCTACACCTTC.

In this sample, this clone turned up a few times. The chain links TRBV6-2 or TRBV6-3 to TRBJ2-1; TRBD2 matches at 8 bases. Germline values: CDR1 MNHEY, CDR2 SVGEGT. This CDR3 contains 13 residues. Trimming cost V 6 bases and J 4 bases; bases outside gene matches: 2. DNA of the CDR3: TGTGCCAGCAGCGGGACTAGGTACAATGAGCAGTTCTTC. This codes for CASSGTRYNEQFF.

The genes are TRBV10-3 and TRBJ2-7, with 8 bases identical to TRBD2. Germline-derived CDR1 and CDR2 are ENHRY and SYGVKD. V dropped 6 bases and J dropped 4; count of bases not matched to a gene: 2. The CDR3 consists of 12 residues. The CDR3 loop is CAISTSGYEQYF. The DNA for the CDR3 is TGTGCCATCAGCACTAGCGGTTACGAGCAGTACTTC.

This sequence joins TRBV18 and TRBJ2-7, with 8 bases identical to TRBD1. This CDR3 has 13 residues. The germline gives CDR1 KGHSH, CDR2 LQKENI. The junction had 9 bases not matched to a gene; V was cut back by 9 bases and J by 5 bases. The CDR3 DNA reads TGTGCCAGTTCCGGGACACAGGGGGACGAGCAGTACTTC. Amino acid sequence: CASSGTQGDEQYF.

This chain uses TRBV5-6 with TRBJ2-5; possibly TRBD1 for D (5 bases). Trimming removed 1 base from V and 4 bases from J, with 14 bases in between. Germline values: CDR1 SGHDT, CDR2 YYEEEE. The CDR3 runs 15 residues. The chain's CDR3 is CASSLLGPHRETQYF. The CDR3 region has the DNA TGTGCCAGCAGCTTGCTGGGGCCGCACAGAGAGACCCAGTACTTC.

The CDR3 nucleotides are TGTGCCAGCAGCTTGATCGGGACAGGGCTTCAGGAAAAACTGTTTTTT. Translating gives CASSLIGTGLQEKLFF. J is TRBJ1-4 and V is TRBV5-6; 9 positions match TRBD1. From germline, CDR1 is SGHDT and CDR2 YYEEEE. There are 16 residues in the CDR3. Germline trimming cut 1 base from V and 8 bases from J; bases unmatched to any gene: 9.

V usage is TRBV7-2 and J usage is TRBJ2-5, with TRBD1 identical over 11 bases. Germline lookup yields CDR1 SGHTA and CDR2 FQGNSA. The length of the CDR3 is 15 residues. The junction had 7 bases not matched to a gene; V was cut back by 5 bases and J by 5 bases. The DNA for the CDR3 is TGTGCCAGCAGCAAACGGACAGGGGGCCTGGAGACCCAGTACTTC. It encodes CASSKRTGGLETQYF.

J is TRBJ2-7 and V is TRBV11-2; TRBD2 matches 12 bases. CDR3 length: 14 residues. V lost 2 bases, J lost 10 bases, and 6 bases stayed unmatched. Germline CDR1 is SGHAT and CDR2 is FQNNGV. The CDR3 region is CASSLIATSGRQYF. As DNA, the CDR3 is TGTGCCAGCAGCTTAATAGCGACTAGCGGGAGACAGTACTTC.

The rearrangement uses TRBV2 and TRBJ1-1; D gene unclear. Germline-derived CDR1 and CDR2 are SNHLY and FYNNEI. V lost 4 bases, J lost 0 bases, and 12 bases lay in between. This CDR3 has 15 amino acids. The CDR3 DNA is TGTGCCAGCAGTGTGGAGGGTATAGTGAACACTGAAGCTTTCTTT. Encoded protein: CASSVEGIVNTEAFF.

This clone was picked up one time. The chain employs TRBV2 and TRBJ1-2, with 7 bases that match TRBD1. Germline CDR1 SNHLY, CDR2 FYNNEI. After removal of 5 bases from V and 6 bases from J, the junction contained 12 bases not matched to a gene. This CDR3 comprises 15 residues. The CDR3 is CASSRTEGTVHGYTF. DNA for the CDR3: TGTGCCAGCAGTCGGACAGAAGGGACAGTTCATGGCTACACCTTC.

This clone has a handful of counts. CDR3 sequence (DNA): TGCGCCAGCAGCCCGCCCGCGGGCCGGGTTGACACTGAAGCTTTCTTT. Amino acids: CASSPPAGRVDTEAFF. J is TRBJ1-1 and V is TRBV4-1; no clear D. From germline, CDR1 is MGHRA and CDR2 YSYEKL. Trimming pared 4 bases from V and 3 bases from J, leaving 18 bases between. The CDR3 is 16 residues long.

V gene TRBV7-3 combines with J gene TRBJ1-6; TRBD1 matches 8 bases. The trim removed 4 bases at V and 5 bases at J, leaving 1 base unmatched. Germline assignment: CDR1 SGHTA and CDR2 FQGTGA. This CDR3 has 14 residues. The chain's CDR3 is CASSSTGDNSPLHF. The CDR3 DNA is TGTGCCAGCAGCTCGACAGGGGATAATTCACCCCTCCACTTT.

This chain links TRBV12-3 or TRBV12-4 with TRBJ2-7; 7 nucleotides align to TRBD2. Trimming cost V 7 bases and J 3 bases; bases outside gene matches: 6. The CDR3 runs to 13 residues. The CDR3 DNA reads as TGTGCCAGCACCGTGGGGGGGTACTACGAGCAGTACTTC. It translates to CASTVGGYYEQYF.

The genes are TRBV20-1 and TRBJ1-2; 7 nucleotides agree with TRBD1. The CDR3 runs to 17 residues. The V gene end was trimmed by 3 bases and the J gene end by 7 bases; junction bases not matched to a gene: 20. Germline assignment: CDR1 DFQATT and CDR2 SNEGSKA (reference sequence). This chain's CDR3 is CSASRSGQVNLGPGYTF. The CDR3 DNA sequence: TGCAGTGCTAGTAGATCCGGACAGGTTAACTTGGGGCCTGGCTACACCTTC.